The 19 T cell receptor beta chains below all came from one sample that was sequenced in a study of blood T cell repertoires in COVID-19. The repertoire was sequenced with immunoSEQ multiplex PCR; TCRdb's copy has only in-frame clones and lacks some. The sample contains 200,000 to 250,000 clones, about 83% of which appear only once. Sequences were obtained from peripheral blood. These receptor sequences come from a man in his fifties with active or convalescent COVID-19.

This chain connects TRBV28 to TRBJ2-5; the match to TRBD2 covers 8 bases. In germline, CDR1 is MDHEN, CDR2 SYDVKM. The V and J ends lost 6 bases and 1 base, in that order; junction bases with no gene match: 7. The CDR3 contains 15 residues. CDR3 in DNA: TGTGCCAGCAGCCCTGGGCTAGCGGGCCAAGAGACCCAGTACTTC. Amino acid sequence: CASSPGLAGQETQYF.

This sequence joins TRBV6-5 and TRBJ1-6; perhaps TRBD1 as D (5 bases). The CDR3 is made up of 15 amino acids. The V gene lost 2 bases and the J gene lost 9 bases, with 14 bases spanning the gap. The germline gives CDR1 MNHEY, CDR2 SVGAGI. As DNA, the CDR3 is TGTGCCAGCAGTTACACAACAGGAGTCCTTTCACCCCTCCACTTT. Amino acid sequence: CASSYTTGVLSPLHF.

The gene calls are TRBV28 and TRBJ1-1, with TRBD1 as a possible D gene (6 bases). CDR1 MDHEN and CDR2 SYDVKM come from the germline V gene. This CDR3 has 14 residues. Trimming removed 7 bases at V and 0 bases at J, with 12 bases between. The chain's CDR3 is CASNYRVMNTEAFF. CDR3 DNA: TGTGCCAGCAACTACAGGGTCATGAACACTGAAGCTTTCTTT.

The DNA of the CDR3 is TGTGCCAGCAGTCTACACGGGACGGGAGGTAATTCACCCCTCCACTTT. Translated, it gives CASSLHGTGGNSPLHF. This chain joins TRBV28 and TRBJ1-6; perhaps TRBD1 as D (5 bases). Germline CDR1 and CDR2: MDHEN and SYDVKM. V lost 5 bases to trimming and J lost 6 bases, with 17 bases between them. The CDR3 is 16 residues long.

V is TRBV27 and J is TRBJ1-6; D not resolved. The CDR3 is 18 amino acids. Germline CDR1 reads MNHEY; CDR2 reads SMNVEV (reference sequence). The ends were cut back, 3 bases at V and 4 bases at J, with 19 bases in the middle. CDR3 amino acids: CASSFAAPGSSYNSPLHF. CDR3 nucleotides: TGTGCCAGCAGTTTTGCGGCTCCTGGAAGCTCTTATAATTCACCCCTCCACTTT.

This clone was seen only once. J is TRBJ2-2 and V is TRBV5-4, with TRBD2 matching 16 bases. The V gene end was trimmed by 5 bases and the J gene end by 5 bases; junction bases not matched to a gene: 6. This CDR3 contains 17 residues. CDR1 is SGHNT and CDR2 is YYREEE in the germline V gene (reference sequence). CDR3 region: CASRMGLAGGLTGELFF. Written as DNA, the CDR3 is TGTGCCAGCAGAATGGGACTAGCGGGAGGGTTGACCGGGGAGCTGTTTTTT.

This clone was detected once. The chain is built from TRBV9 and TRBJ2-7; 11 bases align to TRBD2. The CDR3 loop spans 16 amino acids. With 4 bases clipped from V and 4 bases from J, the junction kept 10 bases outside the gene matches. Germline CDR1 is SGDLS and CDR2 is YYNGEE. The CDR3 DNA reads TGTGCCAGCAGCATTTCTAGCGGGGGGACTATTTACGAGCAGTACTTC. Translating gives CASSISSGGTIYEQYF.

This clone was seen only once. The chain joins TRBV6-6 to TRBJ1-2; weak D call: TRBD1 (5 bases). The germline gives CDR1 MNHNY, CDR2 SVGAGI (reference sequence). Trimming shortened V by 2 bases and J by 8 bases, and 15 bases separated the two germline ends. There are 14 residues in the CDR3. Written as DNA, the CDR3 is TGTGCCAGCAGTTACGGAGCAGGGTATGACGGCTACACCTTC. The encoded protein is CASSYGAGYDGYTF.

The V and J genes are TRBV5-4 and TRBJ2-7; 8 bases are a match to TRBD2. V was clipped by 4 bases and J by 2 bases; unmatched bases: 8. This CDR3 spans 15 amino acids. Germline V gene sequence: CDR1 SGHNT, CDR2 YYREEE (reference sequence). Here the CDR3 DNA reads TGTGCCAGCAGCCCCGGGCGGGGGGTTACCTACGAGCAGTACTTC. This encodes CASSPGRGVTYEQYF.

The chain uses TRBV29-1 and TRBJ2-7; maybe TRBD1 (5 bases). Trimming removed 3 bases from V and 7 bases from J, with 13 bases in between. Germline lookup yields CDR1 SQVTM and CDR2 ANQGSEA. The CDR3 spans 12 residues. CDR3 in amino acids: CSVDLRGREQYF. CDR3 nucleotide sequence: TGCAGCGTTGACCTAAGGGGAAGGGAGCAGTACTTC.

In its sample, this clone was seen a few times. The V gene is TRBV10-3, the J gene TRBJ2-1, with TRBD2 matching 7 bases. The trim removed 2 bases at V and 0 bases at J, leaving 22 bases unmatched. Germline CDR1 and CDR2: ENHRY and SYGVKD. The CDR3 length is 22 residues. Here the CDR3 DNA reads TGTGCCATCAGTGAGGTCAACAGGTCTAGCGGTCGTACCGGGTCCTCCTACAATGAGCAGTTCTTC. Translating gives CAISEVNRSSGRTGSSYNEQFF.

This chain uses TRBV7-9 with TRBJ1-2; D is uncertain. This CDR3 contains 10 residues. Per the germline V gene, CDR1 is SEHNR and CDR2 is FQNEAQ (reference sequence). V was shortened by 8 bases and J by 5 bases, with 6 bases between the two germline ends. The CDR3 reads CASGEYGYTF. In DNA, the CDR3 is TGTGCCAGCGGGGAGTATGGCTACACCTTC.

Here the CDR3 reads CASRLTLTGNNEQFF. CDR3 bases: TGCGCCAGCAGACTTACTTTGACAGGAAACAATGAGCAGTTCTTC. The chain has TRBV4-3 and TRBJ2-1, with D possibly TRBD1 on 6 matching bases. Germline CDR1 is LGHNA and CDR2 is YSLEER. Deletions cut 6 bases from V and 5 bases from J, with 17 bases between. CDR3 length equals 15 residues.

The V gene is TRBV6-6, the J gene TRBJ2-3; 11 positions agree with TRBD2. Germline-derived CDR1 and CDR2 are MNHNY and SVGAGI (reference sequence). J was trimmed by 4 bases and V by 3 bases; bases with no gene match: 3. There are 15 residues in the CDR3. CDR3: CASSYSGGAADTQYF. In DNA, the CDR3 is TGTGCCAGCAGTTATAGCGGGGGGGCGGCAGATACGCAGTATTTT.

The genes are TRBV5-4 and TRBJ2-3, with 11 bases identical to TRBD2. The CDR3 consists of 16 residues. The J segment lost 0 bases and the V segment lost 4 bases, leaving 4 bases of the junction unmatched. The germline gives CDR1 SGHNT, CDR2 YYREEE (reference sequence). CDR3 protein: CASSPLAGASTDTQYF. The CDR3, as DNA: TGTGCCAGCAGCCCACTAGCGGGGGCTAGCACAGATACGCAGTATTTT.

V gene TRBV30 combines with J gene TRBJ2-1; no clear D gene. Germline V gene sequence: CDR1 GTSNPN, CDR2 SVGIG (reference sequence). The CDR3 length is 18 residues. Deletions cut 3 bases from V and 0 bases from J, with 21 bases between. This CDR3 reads CAWRAALGTTSSYNEQFF. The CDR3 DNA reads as TGTGCCTGGAGGGCCGCGCTAGGAACGACGAGCTCCTACAATGAGCAGTTCTTC. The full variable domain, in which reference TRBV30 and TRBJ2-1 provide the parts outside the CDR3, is SQTIHQWPATLVQPVGSPLSLECTVEGTSNPNLYWYRQAAGRGLQLLFYSVGIGQISSEVPQNLSASRPQDRQFILSSKKLLLSDSGFYLCAWRAALGTTSSYNEQFFGPGTRLTVL.

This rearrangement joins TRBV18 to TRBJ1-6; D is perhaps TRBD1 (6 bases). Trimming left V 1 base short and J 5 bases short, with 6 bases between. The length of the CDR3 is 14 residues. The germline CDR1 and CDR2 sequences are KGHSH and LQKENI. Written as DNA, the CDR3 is TGTGCCAGCTCACCACAGGGGGATAATTCACCCCTCCACTTT. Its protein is CASSPQGDNSPLHF.

CDR3 sequence: CASSLGVSGGTSEQYF. The CDR3 DNA is TGTGCCAGCAGCTTAGGAGTTAGCGGGGGGACCAGCGAGCAGTACTTC. This chain links TRBV7-2 with TRBJ2-7; 10 nucleotides agree with TRBD2. This CDR3 has 16 residues. CDR1 SGHTA and CDR2 FQGNSA come from the germline V gene. V lost 1 base, J lost 6 bases, and 9 bases stayed unmatched.

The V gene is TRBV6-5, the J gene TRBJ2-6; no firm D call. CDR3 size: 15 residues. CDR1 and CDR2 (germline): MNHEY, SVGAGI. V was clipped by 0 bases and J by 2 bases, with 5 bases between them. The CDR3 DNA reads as TGTGCCAGCAGTTACTCTAGTACTGGGGCCAACGTCCTGACTTTC. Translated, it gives CASSYSSTGANVLTF.